A single T cell receptor (beta chain) is shown here with its context. This clone has a handful of counts. What this receptor recognizes is not known. Base qualities are not at hand, and no much larger clone is one base apart. Each collaborating institution followed its own protocols to collect whole blood in K2EDTA tubes. For TCRbeta analysis, collaborator samples were shipped as frozen whole blood, as isolated PBMCs, or as DNA extracted from either sample type. The sample comes from a study of blood T cell repertoires in COVID-19 (dated by TCRdb to 2019 to 2021). In terms of the full investigation: Collaborator samples came from the United States, Italy and Spain and covered acute and convalescent phases of COVID-19. A de-identified subject ID, COVID-19 status, age in years and sex were almost always included in the sample metadata. The material from the prospective study consisted of cDNA or gDNA derived from T cells, B-cell-depleted T cells, or PBMCs. The repertoires were released in a freely available public database intended as a resource for research on the immune response to SARS-CoV-2. Samples came from the ongoing ImmuneRACE study (first 160 participants) plus 1,254 subjects from 6 global collaborators. Subjects who had been exposed to COVID-19, were actively infected with it, or had recovered from it provided the deeply sampled blood TCRbeta repertoires that made up the dataset. Where HLA class I and class II types were available, the types were taken from metadata supplied by the sample provider, not from assay-based typing. Broad study findings and their caveats: The amount of clinical and demographic metadata varied by source and participant and was provided uncurated.

The immunoSEQ Assay, a bias-controlled multiplex PCR, was used to amplify TCRbeta CDR3 regions from genomic DNA. The study's processing was this. The number of nucleated cells in each sample was estimated from the amplification of reference gene primers within the assay. To quantify the absolute abundance of each unique TCRbeta CDR3 rearrangement, sequence reads were collapsed and filtered. Productive Simpson clonality was computed per sample as the square root of Simpson's diversity index over productive rearrangements. TCRdb's version of the immuneACCESS table is confined to in-frame rearrangements and falls short of the full clone set. An unresolved V gene accounts for under half of the shortfall where checked; the remainder is of unknown origin. Clone size and the V and J calls come from that table; the DNA yielded D and trimming. Within this sample are 85,000 to 100,000 clones, with roughly 87% of them counted one time only. The ten largest clones add up to approximately 3.9% of the sample.

Trimming accounts for 0 bases at V and 1 base at J, while the number of junction bases matched to no gene is 5. The CDR3 numbers 16 residues from cysteine through phenylalanine. The CDR3 DNA has 48 bases and is translated from base 1. The germline V gene encodes CDR1 SGHTA and CDR2 FQGNSA. The sequenced sample was peripheral blood. The TCR was taken from a man aged 55 to 70 with acute or convalescent COVID-19. The V and J segments used are TRBV7-2 and TRBJ2-7; TRBD2 fits 8 bases in the junction. The DNA is TGTGCCAGCAGCTTAGCGCCCAGCGGGGGTTCCTACGAGCAGTACTTC. Translated, it gives CASSLAPSGGSYEQYF.